This T cell receptor (beta chain) was retrieved from a study of T-cell memory formation after mild COVID-19. Across the whole study: TCR clusters were largely donor specific. General observations from the study: Day 15 to 85 contracting clones showed balanced CD4/CD8; later expanders leaned CD4+. The main location of contracting CD4+ clones was CM and EM, and that of contracting CD8+ clones was EMRA.

TCRdb used MiXCR to reprocess the 5' RACE reads, holding one entry per CDR3 protein. The sample contains under 300,000 distinct CDR3 sequences, 18% of which appear only once. Concerning this clonotype itself: Antigen unknown.

The CDR3 spans 11 residues. Trimming pared 6 bases from V and 8 bases from J, leaving 10 bases between. Source material: PBMCs or a T cell subset sorted from them (not recorded which). The source is a man between 18 and 29 years old who had mild COVID-19 (a few samples of this study predate the infection). Cell type and time point are not known. This chain links TRBV12-3 or TRBV12-4 with TRBJ1-2, with no clear D. The CDR3 is CASRDRAGYTF. The CDR3 DNA sequence: TGTGCCAGCAGGGACCGAGCCGGCTACACCTTC.